The clone carrying this T cell receptor (beta chain) has only a few counts. Time point reported: patch test 1, 2 weeks after DPC sensitization. Treatment given: therapeutic diphenylcyclopropenone sensitization with weekly scalp DPC. V was clipped by 3 bases and J by 7 bases; unmatched bases: 7. Germline values: CDR1 SGHRS, CDR2 YFSETQ. The CDR3 has 15 residues. TCRdb analysed the RACE reads with MiXCR anew, one entry per CDR3 protein. The sample shows around 100,000 distinct CDR3 sequences, 11% of them seen only once. The data originate from a study of human T cells and chemical hapten exposure. The sample was whole blood, taken in connection with sensitization to the hapten diphenylcyclopropenone (DPC). The rearrangement joins TRBV5-1 to TRBJ1-6, with 7 bases lining up with TRBD1. The TCR comes from a woman between 35 and 50 years old with alopecia areata. Some clones in this sample may be carry-over from other donors' samples. The CDR3 nucleotides are TGCGCCAGCAGCTCAACGACAGGGAGGAATTCACCCCTCCACTTT. Translated: CASSSTTGRNSPLHF.